This T cell receptor (beta chain) was documented in a study of immune characterization of retroperitoneal liposarcoma. A remark on this clonotype: An end of the junction does not agree with germline; a read error may underlie this.

The CDR3 covers 10 residues. In TCRdb, the PCR reads were re-called with MiXCR into one record per CDR3 protein. The repertoire holds just over 3,000 distinct CDR3 sequences, roughly 45% seen once, with 40% to 55% in the top ten. V is TRBV12-3 or TRBV12-4 and J is TRBJ2-1, with a tentative D call TRBD2 (5 bases). This clonotype was sampled from a male donor with retroperitoneal liposarcoma. Sequencing input: tumor tissue. The CDR3 DNA follows: TGTGCCAGCAGTTGCTTGGACTCCGCCTTC. This encodes CASSCLDSAF.